This T cell receptor (beta chain) was recorded in a study of cytomegalovirus exposure and HLA in healthy donors. PCR employed 60 Vbeta and 13 Jbeta primers. Clones were read by immunoSEQ multiplex PCR, and TCRdb kept only the in-frame ones, dropping some. The table has 75,000 to 100,000 clones, 76% seen once; the top ten hold around 17%. The V gene lost 4 bases and the J gene lost 11 bases, with 26 bases spanning the gap. Per the germline V gene, CDR1 is MNHNS and CDR2 is SASEGT. This CDR3 has 16 residues. This clone was seen more than once but under ten times. Its antigen is undetermined. Broader study findings: Common viral pathogens (according to a later analysis) appeared linked to several of the most significant clusters. Researchers counted around 180 TCR beta chains as cytomegalovirus-associated. In a later analysis, compared with equally common non-associated chains, HLA-associated beta chains were more expanded. A missense variant in DCLRE1C was later tied to TCR beta V- and J-gene trimming.

The source is a woman aged 55-70 years in good health and CMV-seropositive. This chain uses TRBV6-1 with TRBJ1-1; D is possibly TRBD1 (6 bases). Sequenced material: PBMCs. In DNA form, the CDR3 reads TGTGCCAGCAGTGGAGCGAGGACAGCTATCGAGGGTTGGGCTTTCTTT. It specifies CASSGARTAIEGWAFF.